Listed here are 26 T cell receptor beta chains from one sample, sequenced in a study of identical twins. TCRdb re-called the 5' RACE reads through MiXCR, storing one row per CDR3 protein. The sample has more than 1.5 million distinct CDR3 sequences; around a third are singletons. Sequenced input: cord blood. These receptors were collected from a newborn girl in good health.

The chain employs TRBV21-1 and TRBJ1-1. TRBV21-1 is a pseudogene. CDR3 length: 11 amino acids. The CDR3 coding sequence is TGTGCCAGCAGCAAAGGACTGGGAGCTTTCTTT. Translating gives CASSKGLGAFF.

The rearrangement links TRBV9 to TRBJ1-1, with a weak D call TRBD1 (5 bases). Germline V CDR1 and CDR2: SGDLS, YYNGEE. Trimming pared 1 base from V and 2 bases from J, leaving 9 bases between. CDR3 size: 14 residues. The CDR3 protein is CASSVSTVNTEAFF. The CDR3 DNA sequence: TGTGCCAGCAGCGTATCGACAGTTAACACTGAAGCTTTCTTT.

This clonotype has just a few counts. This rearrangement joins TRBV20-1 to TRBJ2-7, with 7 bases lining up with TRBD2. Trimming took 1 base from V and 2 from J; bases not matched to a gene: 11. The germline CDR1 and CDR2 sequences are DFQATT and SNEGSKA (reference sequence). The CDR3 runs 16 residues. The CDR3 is CSARVPLAVRTYEQYF. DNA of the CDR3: TGCAGTGCTAGAGTACCGCTAGCGGTACGGACCTACGAGCAGTACTTC.

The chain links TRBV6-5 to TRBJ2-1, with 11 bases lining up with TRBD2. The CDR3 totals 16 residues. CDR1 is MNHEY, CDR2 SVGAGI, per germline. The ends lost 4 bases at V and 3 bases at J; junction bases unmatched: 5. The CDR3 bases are TGTGCCAGCAGTTTTCACCTAGCGGGAGGCTACAATGAGCAGTTCTTC. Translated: CASSFHLAGGYNEQFF.

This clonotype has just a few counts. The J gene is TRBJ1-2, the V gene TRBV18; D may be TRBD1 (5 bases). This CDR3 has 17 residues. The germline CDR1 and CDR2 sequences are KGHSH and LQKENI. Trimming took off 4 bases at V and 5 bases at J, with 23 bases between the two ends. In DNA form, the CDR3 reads TGTGCCAGCTCACTTGACCCACAGGTTCCCGTTGGGTATGGCTACACCTTC. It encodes CASSLDPQVPVGYGYTF.

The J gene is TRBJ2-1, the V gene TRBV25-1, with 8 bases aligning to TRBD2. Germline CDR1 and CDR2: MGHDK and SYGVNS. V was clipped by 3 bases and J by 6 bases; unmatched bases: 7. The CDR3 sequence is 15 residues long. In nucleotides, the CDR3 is TGTGCCAGCAGTGATGAGAGCGGGGGAGGCAATGAGCAGTTCTTC. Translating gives CASSDESGGGNEQFF.

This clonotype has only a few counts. The CDR3 reads CASSVTGGSYNSPLHF. The CDR3, as DNA: TGTGCCAGCAGCGTCACAGGGGGCTCCTATAATTCACCCCTCCACTTT. The chain uses TRBV13 and TRBJ1-6; 8 positions match TRBD1. Germline V CDR1 and CDR2: PRHDT, FYEKMQ (reference sequence). The CDR3 sequence is 16 residues long. The J segment lost 0 bases and the V segment lost 5 bases, leaving 3 bases of the junction unmatched.

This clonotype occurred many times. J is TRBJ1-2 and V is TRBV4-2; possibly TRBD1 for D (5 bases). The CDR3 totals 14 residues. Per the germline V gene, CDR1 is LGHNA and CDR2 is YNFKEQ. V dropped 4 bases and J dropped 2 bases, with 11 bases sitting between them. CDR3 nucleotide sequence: TGTGCCAGCAGCCCGGGACTCCTCAACTATGGCTACACCTTC. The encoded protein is CASSPGLLNYGYTF.

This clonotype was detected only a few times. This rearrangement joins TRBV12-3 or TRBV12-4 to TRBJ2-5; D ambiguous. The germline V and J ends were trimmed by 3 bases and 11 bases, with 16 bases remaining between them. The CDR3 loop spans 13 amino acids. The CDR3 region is CASSFGRRGEQYF. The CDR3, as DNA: TGTGCCAGCAGTTTTGGTCGACGCGGAGAGCAGTACTTC.

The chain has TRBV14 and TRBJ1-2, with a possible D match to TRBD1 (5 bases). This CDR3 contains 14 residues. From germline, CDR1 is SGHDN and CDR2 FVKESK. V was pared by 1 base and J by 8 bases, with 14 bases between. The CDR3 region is CASSQGIRVRGYTF. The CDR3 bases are TGTGCCAGCAGCCAAGGGATCAGGGTCAGGGGCTACACCTTC.

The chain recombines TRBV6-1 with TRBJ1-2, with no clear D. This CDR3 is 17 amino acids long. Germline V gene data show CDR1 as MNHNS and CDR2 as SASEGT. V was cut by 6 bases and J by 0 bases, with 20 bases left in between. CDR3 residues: CASSRLGLGASNYGYTF. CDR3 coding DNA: TGTGCCAGCAGCAGATTGGGATTAGGAGCGTCTAACTATGGCTACACCTTC.

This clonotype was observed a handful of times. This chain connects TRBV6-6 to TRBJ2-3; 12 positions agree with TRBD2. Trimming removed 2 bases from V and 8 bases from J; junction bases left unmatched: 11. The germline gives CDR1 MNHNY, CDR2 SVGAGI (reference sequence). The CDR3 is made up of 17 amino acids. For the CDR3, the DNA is TGTGCCAGCAGTTACGGACTAGCGGGACGGGTACTTGGTACGCAGTATTTT. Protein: CASSYGLAGRVLGTQYF.

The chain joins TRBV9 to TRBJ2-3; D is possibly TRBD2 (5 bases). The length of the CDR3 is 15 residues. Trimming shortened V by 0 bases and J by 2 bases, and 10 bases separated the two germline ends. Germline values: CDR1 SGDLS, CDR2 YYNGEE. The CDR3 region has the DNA TGTGCCAGCAGCGTAGAACACGGGATCACAGATACGCAGTATTTT. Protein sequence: CASSVEHGITDTQYF.

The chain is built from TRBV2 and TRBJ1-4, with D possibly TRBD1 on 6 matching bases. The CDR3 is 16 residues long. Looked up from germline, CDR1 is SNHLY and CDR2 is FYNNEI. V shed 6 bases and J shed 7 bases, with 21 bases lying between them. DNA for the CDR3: TGTGCCAGCAGGGTTAGGGGGGGCGCAAGAGGTGAAAAACTGTTTTTT. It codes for CASRVRGGARGEKLFF.

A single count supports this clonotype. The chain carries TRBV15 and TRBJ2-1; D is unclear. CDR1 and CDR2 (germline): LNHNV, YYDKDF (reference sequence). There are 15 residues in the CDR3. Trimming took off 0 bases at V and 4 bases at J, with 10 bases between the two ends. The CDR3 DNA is TGTGCCACCAGCAGAGAGCCGGGCCAGTACAATGAGCAGTTCTTC. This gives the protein CATSREPGQYNEQFF.

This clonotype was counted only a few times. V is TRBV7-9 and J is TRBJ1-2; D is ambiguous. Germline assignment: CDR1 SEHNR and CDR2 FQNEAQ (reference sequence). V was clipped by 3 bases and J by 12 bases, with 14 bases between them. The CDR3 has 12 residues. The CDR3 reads CASSFLPSKDTF. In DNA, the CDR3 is TGTGCCAGCAGCTTTCTTCCGAGTAAGGACACCTTC.

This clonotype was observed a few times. The CDR3 region has the DNA TGTGCCAGCAGGACCTCAGCCGGACCAGAGACCCAGTACTTC. It encodes CASRTSAGPETQYF. This chain uses TRBV2 with TRBJ2-5; no reliable D call. From germline, CDR1 is SNHLY and CDR2 FYNNEI. The CDR3 contains 14 residues. V lost 6 bases, J lost 4 bases, and 15 bases lay in between.

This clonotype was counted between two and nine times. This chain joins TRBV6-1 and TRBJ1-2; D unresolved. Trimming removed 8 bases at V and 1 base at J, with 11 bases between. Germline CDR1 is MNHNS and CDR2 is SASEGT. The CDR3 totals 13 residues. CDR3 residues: CASGWQLNYGYTF. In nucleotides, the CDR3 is TGTGCCAGCGGGTGGCAGCTTAACTATGGCTACACCTTC.

The CDR3 is CSARDTRRETQYF. The CDR3 DNA reads as TGCAGTGCTAGAGATACCAGGAGAGAGACCCAGTACTTC. The rearrangement uses TRBV20-1 and TRBJ2-7; D is uncertain. The J call may be in error: the DNA end matches TRBJ2-5 better. CDR1 and CDR2 from the germline V gene are DFQATT and SNEGSKA (reference sequence). The CDR3 is 13 residues long.

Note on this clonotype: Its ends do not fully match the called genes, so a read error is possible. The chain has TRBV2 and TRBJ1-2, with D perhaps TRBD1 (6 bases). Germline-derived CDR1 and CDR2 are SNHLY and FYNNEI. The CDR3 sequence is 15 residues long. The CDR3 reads CAGSELPGDIYGYTF. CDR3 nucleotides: TGTGCCGGCAGTGAACTGCCGGGGGACATCTATGGCTACACCTTC.

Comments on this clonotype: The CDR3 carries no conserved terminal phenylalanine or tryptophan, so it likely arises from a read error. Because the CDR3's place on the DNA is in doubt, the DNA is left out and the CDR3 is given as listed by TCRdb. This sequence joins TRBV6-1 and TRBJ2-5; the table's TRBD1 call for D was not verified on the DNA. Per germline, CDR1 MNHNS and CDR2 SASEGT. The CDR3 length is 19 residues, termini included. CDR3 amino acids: CASSKRVEDRPRDGYTFGS.

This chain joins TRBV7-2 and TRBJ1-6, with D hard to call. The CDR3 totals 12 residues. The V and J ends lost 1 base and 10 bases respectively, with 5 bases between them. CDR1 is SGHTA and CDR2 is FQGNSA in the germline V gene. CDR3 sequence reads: CASSLEPSPLHF. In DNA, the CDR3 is TGTGCCAGCAGCTTAGAACCCTCACCCCTCCACTTT.

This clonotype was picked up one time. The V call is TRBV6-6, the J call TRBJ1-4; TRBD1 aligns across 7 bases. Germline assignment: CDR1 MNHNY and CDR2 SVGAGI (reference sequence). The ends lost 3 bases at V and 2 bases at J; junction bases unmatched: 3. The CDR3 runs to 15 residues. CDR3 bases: TGTGCCAGCAGTTATGGGGGACAGACTAATGAAAAACTGTTTTTT. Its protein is CASSYGGQTNEKLFF.

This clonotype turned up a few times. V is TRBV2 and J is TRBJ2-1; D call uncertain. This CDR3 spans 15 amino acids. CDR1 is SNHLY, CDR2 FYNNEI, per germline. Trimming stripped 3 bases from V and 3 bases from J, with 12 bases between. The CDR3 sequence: CASSDSVALYNEQFF. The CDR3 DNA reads TGTGCCAGCAGTGACTCAGTCGCCCTCTACAATGAGCAGTTCTTC.

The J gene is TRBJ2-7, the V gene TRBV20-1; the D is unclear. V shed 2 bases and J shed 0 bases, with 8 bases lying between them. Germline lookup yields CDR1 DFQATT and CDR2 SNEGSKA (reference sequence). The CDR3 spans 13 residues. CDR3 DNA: TGCAGTGCTAGACCCCGGATCTCCTACGAGCAGTACTTC. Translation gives CSARPRISYEQYF.

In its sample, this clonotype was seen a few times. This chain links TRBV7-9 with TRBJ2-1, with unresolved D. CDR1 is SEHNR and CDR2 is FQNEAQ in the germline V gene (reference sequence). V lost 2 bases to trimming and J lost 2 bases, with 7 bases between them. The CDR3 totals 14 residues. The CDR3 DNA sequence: TGTGCCAGCAGCTTATTTGCCGCCTACAATGAGCAGTTCTTC. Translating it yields CASSLFAAYNEQFF.